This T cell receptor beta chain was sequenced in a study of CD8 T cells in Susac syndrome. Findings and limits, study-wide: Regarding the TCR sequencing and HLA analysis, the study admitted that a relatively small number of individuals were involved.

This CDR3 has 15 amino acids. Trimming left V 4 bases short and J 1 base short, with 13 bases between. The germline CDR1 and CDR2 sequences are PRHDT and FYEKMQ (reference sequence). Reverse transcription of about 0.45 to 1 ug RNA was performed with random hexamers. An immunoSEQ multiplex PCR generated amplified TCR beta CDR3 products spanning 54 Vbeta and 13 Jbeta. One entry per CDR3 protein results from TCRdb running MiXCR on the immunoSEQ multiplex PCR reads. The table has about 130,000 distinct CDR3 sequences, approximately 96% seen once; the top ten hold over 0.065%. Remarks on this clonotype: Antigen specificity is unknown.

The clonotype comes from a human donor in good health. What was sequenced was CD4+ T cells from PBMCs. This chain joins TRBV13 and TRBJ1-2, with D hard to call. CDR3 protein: CASSSDGLNNYGYTF. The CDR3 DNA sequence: TGTGCCAGCAGCTCTGACGGACTCAATAACTATGGCTACACCTTC. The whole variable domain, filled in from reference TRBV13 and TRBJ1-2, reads AAGVIQSPRHLIKEKRETATLKCYPIPRHDTVYWYQQGPGQDPQFLISFYEKMQSDKGSIPDRFSAQQFSDYHSELNMSSLELGDSALYFCASSSDGLNNYGYTFGSGTRLTVV.